The 27 T cell receptor beta chains below were found in one sample sequenced in a study of blood T cell repertoires in COVID-19. Profiled with immunoSEQ multiplex PCR; TCRdb holds only in-frame clones, not every one. This sample has approximately 73,000 clones; around 86% occur once, and the top ten carry 1.9%. The material sequenced was peripheral blood. The source of these receptors is a woman in her sixties or seventies with acute or convalescent COVID-19.

This chain connects TRBV10-3 to TRBJ2-5, with TRBD2 identical over 13 bases. CDR1 ENHRY and CDR2 SYGVKD come from the germline V gene. This CDR3 spans 15 amino acids. The V segment lost 5 bases and the J segment 4 bases; nucleotides outside the gene matches: 4. The CDR3 nucleotides read TGTGCCATCAGTACGAGACTAGCGGGGGGAGAGACCCAGTACTTC. It is translated as CAISTRLAGGETQYF.

This clone was detected once. This chain links TRBV5-4 with TRBJ2-3, with 8 bases that match TRBD2. The CDR3 totals 16 residues. Germline V gene data show CDR1 as SGHNT and CDR2 as YYREEE (reference sequence). V lost 1 base and J lost 5; bases outside the gene matches: 9. The CDR3 bases are TGTGCCAGCAGCTTGAGCGGGAGTTTTGGAATAGATACGCAGTATTTT. It translates to CASSLSGSFGIDTQYF.

The chain couples TRBV30 to TRBJ2-7; no clear D. Germline lookup yields CDR1 GTSNPN and CDR2 SVGIG (reference sequence). Trimming took off 3 bases at V and 4 bases at J, with 13 bases between the two ends. The CDR3 spans 13 residues. CDR3 bases: TGTGCCTGGAGGCACTTGAACCTGTACGAGCAGTACTTC. Amino acid sequence: CAWRHLNLYEQYF. Combining the CDR3 with reference TRBV30 and TRBJ2-7 gives the whole variable domain SQTIHQWPATLVQPVGSPLSLECTVEGTSNPNLYWYRQAAGRGLQLLFYSVGIGQISSEVPQNLSASRPQDRQFILSSKKLLLSDSGFYLCAWRHLNLYEQYFGPGTRLTVT.

The rearrangement links TRBV27 to TRBJ2-7, with 8 bases fitting TRBD2. CDR1 is MNHEY and CDR2 is SMNVEV in the germline V gene (reference sequence). The CDR3 is 15 amino acids. The junction had 4 bases not matched to a gene; V was cut back by 3 bases and J by 0 bases. CDR3 region: CASSFGRGASYEQYF. The DNA for the CDR3 is TGTGCCAGCAGTTTCGGGCGGGGGGCCTCCTACGAGCAGTACTTC.

The genes are TRBV4-3 and TRBJ2-3; 8 nucleotides agree with TRBD1. J was trimmed by 15 bases and V by 3 bases; bases with no gene match: 8. From germline, CDR1 is LGHNA and CDR2 YSLEER. The CDR3 runs 12 residues. The CDR3 nucleotides are TGCGCCAGCAGCCACCCCAGGGGGCCTCTTTATTTT. Translation: CASSHPRGPLYF.

This chain's CDR3 is CASSLTPQILGGWGNEQFF. CDR3 nucleotides: TGTGCCAGCAGTTTGACCCCGCAGATTTTGGGGGGATGGGGCAATGAGCAGTTCTTC. The chain carries TRBV27 and TRBJ2-1; D possibly corresponds to TRBD2 (6 bases). The V end was cut by 3 bases, the J end by 6 bases, with 27 bases between. This CDR3 contains 19 residues. Germline V gene data show CDR1 as MNHEY and CDR2 as SMNVEV (reference sequence).

The chain links TRBV28 to TRBJ2-2, with D possibly being TRBD2 (5 bases). Trimming left V 8 bases short and J 2 bases short, with 12 bases between. Per germline, CDR1 MDHEN and CDR2 SYDVKM. The CDR3 extends over 14 amino acids. The CDR3 DNA reads as TGTGCCAGCGGGCCGGGAAAAAACACCGGGGAGCTGTTTTTT. Residues: CASGPGKNTGELFF.

The chain combines TRBV18 with TRBJ2-7, with 10 positions matching TRBD1. The CDR3 sequence is 14 residues long. The germline gives CDR1 KGHSH, CDR2 LQKENI. The V and J ends lost 3 bases and 4 bases, in that order; junction bases with no gene match: 3. CDR3 nucleotide sequence: TGTGCCAGCTCACCGGGACAGGGGTTGTACGAGCAGTACTTC. Residues: CASSPGQGLYEQYF.

This rearrangement joins TRBV24-1 to TRBJ2-1, with TRBD1 as a possible D gene (7 bases). This CDR3 is 12 amino acids long. CDR1 KGHDR and CDR2 SFDVKD come from the germline V gene. Between the trimmed V and J ends, which lost 6 bases and 10 bases, there was a span of 12 bases. In DNA form, the CDR3 reads TGTGCCACCAGTACGACAGGGAGGGAGCAGTTCTTC. This sequence encodes CATSTTGREQFF.

The V and J genes are TRBV4-3 and TRBJ2-1, with D perhaps matching TRBD1 (6 bases). The germline V gene has CDR1 LGHNA and CDR2 YSLEER. CDR3 length: 14 amino acids. V was pared by 2 bases and J by 5 bases, with 10 bases between. In DNA, the CDR3 is TGCGCCAGCAGCCAACACGGGACACACAATGAGCAGTTCTTC. Translated, it gives CASSQHGTHNEQFF.

V gene TRBV2 combines with J gene TRBJ2-1, with a weak D call TRBD2 (5 bases). Per germline, CDR1 SNHLY and CDR2 FYNNEI. CDR3 size: 12 residues. Between the trimmed V and J ends, which lost 6 bases and 10 bases, there was a span of 13 bases. CDR3 amino acids: CASRRTRPEQFF. CDR3 in DNA: TGTGCCAGCAGGCGGACTCGCCCGGAGCAGTTCTTC.

V is TRBV4-1 and J is TRBJ1-6; D is uncertain. There are 16 residues in the CDR3. CDR1 is MGHRA and CDR2 is YSYEKL in the germline V gene. V lost 0 bases and J lost 6, with 12 bases in between. CDR3 in amino acids: CASSQEYLSPNSPLHF. CDR3 sequence (DNA): TGCGCCAGCAGCCAAGAATATCTTAGCCCTAATTCACCCCTCCACTTT.

V gene TRBV24-1 combines with J gene TRBJ2-7; 7 bases are a match to TRBD1. Per the germline V gene, CDR1 is KGHDR and CDR2 is SFDVKD. The CDR3 runs 14 residues. V was pared by 4 bases and J by 6 bases, with 8 bases of the junction left unmatched. CDR3 in amino acids: CATSERTGRGEQYF. The CDR3 DNA is TGTGCCACCAGTGAAAGGACAGGTCGAGGCGAGCAGTACTTC.

CDR3 sequence reads: CASSTLGPANYGYTF. CDR3 DNA: TGTGCCAGCAGTACCCTGGGGCCGGCTAACTATGGCTACACCTTC. This rearrangement joins TRBV28 to TRBJ1-2; perhaps TRBD1 as D (5 bases). Deletions cut 5 bases from V and 0 bases from J, with 13 bases between. Germline CDR1 is MDHEN and CDR2 is SYDVKM. The CDR3 runs 15 residues.

The chain recombines TRBV27 with TRBJ1-6; 7 bases match TRBD1. From germline, CDR1 is MNHEY and CDR2 SMNVEV (reference sequence). Trimming removed 4 bases from V and 7 bases from J; junction bases left unmatched: 7. The CDR3 consists of 15 residues. CDR3: CASSSPGQKNSPLHF. Written as DNA, the CDR3 is TGTGCCAGCAGTTCCCCGGGACAGAAAAATTCACCCCTCCACTTT.

This chain uses TRBV9 with TRBJ1-6, with D possibly being TRBD1 (6 bases). V lost 3 bases and J lost 3, with 10 bases in between. Per germline, CDR1 SGDLS and CDR2 YYNGEE. The CDR3 totals 15 residues. This CDR3 reads CASSALDSYNSPLHF. In DNA form, the CDR3 reads TGTGCCAGCAGCGCTCTGGACAGCTATAATTCACCCCTCCACTTT.

V usage is TRBV19 and J usage is TRBJ2-1, with 12 bases identical to TRBD2. Germline lookup yields CDR1 LNHDA and CDR2 SQIVND (reference sequence). This CDR3 has 16 amino acids. Trimming took 1 base from V and 3 from J; bases not matched to a gene: 1. In DNA, the CDR3 is TGTGCCAGTAGTATAGGACTAGCGGGAGACTACAATGAGCAGTTCTTC. It codes for CASSIGLAGDYNEQFF.

This chain joins TRBV7-8 and TRBJ2-1; D is perhaps TRBD1 (5 bases). Trimming took off 3 bases at V and 4 bases at J, with 16 bases between the two ends. The CDR3 is made up of 16 amino acids. Germline V gives CDR1 SGHVS, CDR2 FQNEAQ. The CDR3 DNA reads TGTGCCAGCAGCTTGTCAGGGTTAGACTCATACAATGAGCAGTTCTTC. Translation gives CASSLSGLDSYNEQFF.

The chain uses TRBV19 and TRBJ1-1, with D perhaps TRBD1 (5 bases). The CDR3 runs to 16 residues. Trimming stripped 10 bases from V and 0 bases from J, with 21 bases between. Germline V gene lookup returns CDR1 LNHDA and CDR2 SQIVND (reference sequence). CDR3 coding DNA: TGTGCCACCACTAAGGACCGGGGACTGATGAACACTGAAGCTTTCTTT. It is translated as CATTKDRGLMNTEAFF.

This clone was found once. The chain uses TRBV4-2 and TRBJ2-1; D remains ambiguous. This CDR3 spans 13 amino acids. CDR1 is LGHNA, CDR2 YNFKEQ, per germline. Deletions cut 1 base from V and 8 bases from J, with 9 bases between. The CDR3 DNA reads TGTGCCAGCAGCCAAGGTAGCAAGGATGAGCAGTTCTTC. It is translated as CASSQGSKDEQFF.

The CDR3 DNA follows: TGTGCCAGCAGCGGGAATTGGACTAGCAATCCCTCCGAGCAGTACTTC. This encodes CASSGNWTSNPSEQYF. J is TRBJ2-7 and V is TRBV5-4; 8 bases fit TRBD2. J gave up 6 bases and V 4 bases, and 15 bases lay outside the gene matches. There are 16 residues in the CDR3. CDR1 SGHNT and CDR2 YYREEE come from the germline V gene (reference sequence).

CDR3 in amino acids: CASSLSTGGGYGYTF. The CDR3 DNA reads TGTGCCAGCAGCTTATCCACAGGGGGCGGTTATGGCTACACCTTC. This chain links TRBV7-2 with TRBJ1-2; TRBD1 agrees at 9 bases. The CDR3 runs 15 residues. Trimming cost V 2 bases and J 5 bases; bases outside gene matches: 6. Germline CDR1 reads SGHTA; CDR2 reads FQGNSA.

V usage is TRBV18 and J usage is TRBJ2-7; D may be TRBD2 (6 bases). The CDR3 extends over 15 amino acids. Trimming removed 0 bases at V and 2 bases at J, with 11 bases between. CDR1 and CDR2 (germline): KGHSH, LQKENI. CDR3 residues: CASSPPGRGTYEQYF. CDR3 nucleotide sequence: TGTGCCAGCTCACCACCGGGGCGGGGTACCTACGAGCAGTACTTC.

V is TRBV6-5 and J is TRBJ2-2; D possibly corresponds to TRBD2 (6 bases). From germline, CDR1 is MNHEY and CDR2 SVGAGI. V lost 7 bases, J lost 7 bases, and 16 bases lay in between. The CDR3 spans 14 residues. Here the CDR3 DNA reads TGTGCCAGCAACACTGGACTAACCAACGGGGAGCTGTTTTTT. Translation: CASNTGLTNGELFF.

The chain uses TRBV5-1 and TRBJ1-1; weak D call: TRBD1 (5 bases). V dropped 0 bases and J dropped 0 bases, with 9 bases sitting between them. Germline CDR1 SGHRS, CDR2 YFSETQ. This CDR3 has 15 amino acids. CDR3 nucleotide sequence: TGCGCCAGCAGCTTGGTTGGGGGGGTGAACACTGAAGCTTTCTTT. Its translation is CASSLVGGVNTEAFF.

The chain joins TRBV5-6 to TRBJ1-2, with 8 bases fitting TRBD1. Germline V gene sequence: CDR1 SGHDT, CDR2 YYEEEE. V trimming: 4 bases; J trimming: 6 bases; junction bases outside the gene matches: 8. The CDR3 runs to 14 residues. In DNA, the CDR3 is TGTGCCAGCAGCCGGACAGGGCTTTCTCATGGCTACACCTTC. The encoded protein is CASSRTGLSHGYTF.

The chain combines TRBV12-3 or TRBV12-4 with TRBJ2-1, with 7 nucleotides matching TRBD2. Losses at the gene ends were 5 bases for V and 13 bases for J; bases not matched to a gene: 8. The CDR3 extends over 12 amino acids. CDR3 in amino acids: CASSPGLDSQFF. The CDR3 DNA reads as TGTGCCAGCAGTCCAGGACTAGACTCACAGTTCTTC.